Ten or more counts support the clone carrying this T cell receptor beta chain. The antigen is unknown. Preparation of the TCRbeta library was carried out with unique molecular identifiers. MiXCR, run by TCRdb on the PCR reads, gives a single entry per CDR3 protein. The table has about 48,000 distinct CDR3 sequences, 5% to 6.5% seen once. The CDR3 runs 16 residues. CDR1 is SEHNR and CDR2 is FQNEAQ in the germline V gene (reference sequence). V was shortened by 5 bases and J by 1 base, with 15 bases between the two germline ends. The data are from a study of T-cell reconstitution after alpha-beta-depleted transplantation in children. Findings and limits, study-wide: At the one-year point after transplant, T-cell counts and TCRbeta diversity were found to come mostly from T cells that had been newly produced. Several hundred rapidly expanded clones from non-depleted graft cells reportedly supplied alpha-beta T cells about two months post-transplant. There were some patients whose high TCRbeta diversity at day 60 came from surviving recipient T cells and thymic progenitors.

Sequences were derived from PBMCs, mostly from graft donor cells, sampled 60 days after TCRalphabeta/CD19-depleted stem cell transplant. The sequence was obtained from a female patient aged 2-10 years who had a stem cell transplant for aplastic anemia, so the T cells may come from the graft donor. The rearrangement uses TRBV7-9 and TRBJ2-1; a possible D gene is TRBD1 (5 bases). The CDR3 bases are TGTGCCAGCAGCCCCTTCGACAGCCAGTCCTACAATGAGCAGTTCTTC. This encodes CASSPFDSQSYNEQFF. The whole variable domain, filled in from reference TRBV7-9 and TRBJ2-1, reads DTGVSQNPRHKITKRGQNVTFRCDPISEHNRLYWYRQTLGQGPEFLTYFQNEAQLEKSRLLSDRFSAERPKGSFSTLEIQRTEQGDSAMYLCASSPFDSQSYNEQFFGPGTRLTVL.